A single sample is the source of the 27 T cell receptor beta chains below, sequenced in a study of blood T cell repertoires in COVID-19. TCRdb's table, derived via immunoSEQ multiplex PCR, lists solely in-frame clones and lacks some. Of about 17,000 clones listed, around 80% are singletons. Source material: peripheral blood. The receptor source for this set is a man aged 60-69 years with active or convalescent COVID-19.

The chain has TRBV15 and TRBJ2-1, with 7 bases lining up with TRBD2. Germline loops: CDR1 LNHNV, CDR2 YYDKDF (reference sequence). V shed 3 bases and J 8 bases; nucleotides not matched to a gene: 16. The CDR3 spans 17 residues. The CDR3 sequence is CATSRQTGGSGFDEQFF. CDR3 nucleotide sequence: TGTGCCACCAGCAGGCAAACGGGCGGGAGCGGCTTCGATGAGCAGTTCTTC.

This clone has a handful of counts. The genes are TRBV14 and TRBJ2-5; perhaps TRBD2 as D (6 bases). In germline, CDR1 is SGHDN, CDR2 FVKESK. The CDR3 loop spans 15 amino acids. Trimming cost V 4 bases and J 5 bases, with 17 bases left between them. CDR3 nucleotides: TGTGCCAGCAGCCCACAGACGGGGGTTCGCGAGACCCAGTACTTC. The encoded protein is CASSPQTGVRETQYF.

The genes are TRBV21-1 and TRBJ2-2; the D call TRBD1 from the table was never checked on the DNA. TRBV21-1 is reported as a pseudogene. The CDR3 length is 18 residues. CDR3 coding DNA: TGTGCCAGCTCTAATAGGGGACGGGACACCTCGAACACCGGGGAGCTGTTTTTT. Protein: CASSNRGRDTSNTGELFF.

The chain carries TRBV7-8 and TRBJ2-1; 7 nucleotides align to TRBD2. V lost 5 bases and J lost 10; bases outside the gene matches: 11. Germline V gene sequence: CDR1 SGHVS, CDR2 FQNEAQ. The CDR3 is made up of 14 amino acids. The CDR3 is CASSRLAASGEQFF. As DNA, the CDR3 is TGTGCCAGCAGCCGACTAGCAGCGAGCGGCGAGCAGTTCTTC.

The chain carries TRBV5-1 and TRBJ2-7, with 13 nucleotides matching TRBD2. CDR1 is SGHRS, CDR2 YFSETQ, per germline. This CDR3 is built from 16 residues. Losses at the gene ends were 3 bases for V and 6 bases for J; bases not matched to a gene: 9. The CDR3 DNA sequence: TGCGCCAGCAGCTCGGGGACTAGCGGGGCATTTCGCGAGCAGTACTTC. This encodes CASSSGTSGAFREQYF.

The chain combines TRBV6-5 with TRBJ2-2; 8 nucleotides agree with TRBD1. This CDR3 is built from 14 residues. Trimming at V came to 6 bases and at J to 6 bases, leaving 6 bases not matched to a gene. Germline assignment: CDR1 MNHEY and CDR2 SVGAGI. This CDR3 reads CASRDREFAGELFF. CDR3 DNA sequence: TGTGCCAGCAGGGACAGGGAATTCGCCGGGGAGCTGTTTTTT.

This clone is a singleton in its sample. V usage is TRBV5-4 and J usage is TRBJ2-1, with D tentatively TRBD2 (6 bases). CDR1 is SGHNT and CDR2 is YYREEE in the germline V gene (reference sequence). Trimming took off 4 bases at V and 0 bases at J, with 17 bases between the two ends. The CDR3 consists of 17 residues. The CDR3 coding sequence is TGTGCCAGCAGCCCTTCCGGGGGTAGTGGCTCCTACAATGAGCAGTTCTTC. Its translation is CASSPSGGSGSYNEQFF. The full variable domain, rest sourced from reference TRBV5-4 and TRBJ2-1, is ETGVTQSPTHLIKTRGQQVTLRCSSQSGHNTVSWYQQALGQGPQFIFQYYREEENGRGNFPPRFSGLQFPNYSSELNVNALELDDSALYLCASSPSGGSGSYNEQFFGPGTRLTVL.

The chain combines TRBV6-5 with TRBJ2-5, with D possibly TRBD2 on 5 matching bases. CDR1 is MNHEY, CDR2 SVGAGI, per germline. V was clipped by 7 bases and J by 2 bases, with 17 bases between them. This CDR3 region has 15 residues. The CDR3 nucleotides are TGTGCCAGCACGGAGACTATCGGGAAACAAGAGACCCAGTACTTC. Amino acids: CASTETIGKQETQYF.

The gene calls are TRBV5-4 and TRBJ1-5; the D gene is possibly TRBD1 (6 bases). Trimming cost V 4 bases and J 1 base, with 21 bases left between them. CDR3 size: 18 residues. Germline V CDR1 and CDR2: SGHNT, YYREEE (reference sequence). As DNA, the CDR3 is TGTGCCAGCAGCCCACCGCCTCCGACAGGTTGGAGCAATCAGCCCCAGCATTTT. Its protein product is CASSPPPPTGWSNQPQHF.

The V call is TRBV19, the J call TRBJ2-7, with 7 bases that match TRBD2. The V and J ends lost 7 bases and 0 bases, in that order; junction bases with no gene match: 9. Germline V CDR1 and CDR2: LNHDA, SQIVND (reference sequence). This CDR3 comprises 15 residues. The CDR3 nucleotides read TGTGCCAGTACCTTGCAAGCGGGGACCTCCTACGAGCAGTACTTC. This encodes CASTLQAGTSYEQYF.

CDR3 loop: CASSQGRGATDTQYF. The DNA of the CDR3 is TGCGCCAGCAGCCAAGGGCGGGGGGCCACAGATACGCAGTATTTT. V usage is TRBV4-1 and J usage is TRBJ2-3, with 8 bases identical to TRBD2. In germline, CDR1 is MGHRA, CDR2 YSYEKL. This CDR3 spans 15 amino acids. J gave up 2 bases and V 1 base, and 2 bases lay outside the gene matches.

This clone has more than one count but fewer than ten. This chain joins TRBV9 and TRBJ1-2; D call uncertain. V lost 3 bases and J lost 0, with 12 bases in between. Germline V gene sequence: CDR1 SGDLS, CDR2 YYNGEE. The CDR3 length is 15 residues. In DNA, the CDR3 is TGTGCCAGCAGCGGCGGCCCAAGGTCTAACTATGGCTACACCTTC. Its protein is CASSGGPRSNYGYTF.

The J gene is TRBJ1-2, the V gene TRBV12-5; D is possibly TRBD1 (6 bases). The V and J ends lost 2 bases and 0 bases respectively, with 10 bases between them. CDR3 length equals 15 residues. Germline V lookup: CDR1 LGHNT, CDR2 FRNRAP. The CDR3 region has the DNA TGTGCTAGTGGTTTGACGACAGGAGCTAACTATGGCTACACCTTC. It translates to CASGLTTGANYGYTF.

This clone occurred once. The gene calls are TRBV28 and TRBJ1-2; 9 bases are a match to TRBD1. The V gene's germline CDR1 is MDHEN and CDR2 SYDVKM. The CDR3 consists of 15 residues. J was trimmed by 4 bases and V by 10 bases; bases with no gene match: 13. The CDR3 protein is CATPSTGTGFYGYTF. CDR3 DNA sequence: TGTGCCACCCCTTCAACCGGGACAGGGTTCTATGGCTACACCTTC.

J is TRBJ2-4 and V is TRBV12-3 or TRBV12-4; possibly TRBD1 for D (5 bases). V dropped 5 bases and J dropped 7 bases, with 12 bases sitting between them. The CDR3 has 13 amino acids. CDR3 loop: CASSPGYRNIQYF. CDR3 sequence (DNA): TGTGCCAGCAGTCCAGGGTATCGTAACATTCAGTACTTC.

This sequence joins TRBV4-2 and TRBJ2-3, with TRBD1 matching 7 bases. CDR1 is LGHNA, CDR2 YNFKEQ, per germline. This CDR3 spans 17 amino acids. Trimming removed 3 bases from V and 2 bases from J; junction bases left unmatched: 11. The CDR3 DNA follows: TGTGCCAGCAGCCAGCTCGTGACAGGGTCATCCACAGATACGCAGTATTTT. Translation gives CASSQLVTGSSTDTQYF.

The V call is TRBV27, the J call TRBJ2-2; TRBD1 aligns across 7 bases. With V trimmed by 10 bases and J by 4 bases, 12 bases remained unmatched. The CDR3 extends over 15 amino acids. Germline CDR1 and CDR2: MNHEY and SMNVEV (reference sequence). CDR3 DNA sequence: TGTGCCACCTCCCGGGACAGCCCTCTCACCGGGGAGCTGTTTTTT. Translation gives CATSRDSPLTGELFF.

The genes are TRBV24-1 and TRBJ1-1, with TRBD1 identical over 9 bases. The CDR3 extends over 13 amino acids. J was trimmed by 11 bases and V by 3 bases; bases with no gene match: 6. Germline assignment: CDR1 KGHDR and CDR2 SFDVKD. This CDR3 is CATSDPQGARAFF. CDR3 DNA: TGTGCCACCAGTGATCCACAGGGGGCGAGGGCTTTCTTT.

V is TRBV5-6 and J is TRBJ2-7; D unclear. The CDR3 covers 12 residues. Germline V gene lookup returns CDR1 SGHDT and CDR2 YYEEEE. Trimming cost V 2 bases and J 2 bases, with 5 bases left between them. CDR3 amino acids: CASSLGAYEQYF. The CDR3 bases are TGTGCCAGCAGCTTAGGAGCCTACGAGCAGTACTTC.

The chain employs TRBV18 and TRBJ1-1, with a tentative D call TRBD1 (6 bases). The CDR3 is 16 residues long. Trimming stripped 4 bases from V and 1 base from J, with 16 bases between. CDR1 is KGHSH and CDR2 is LQKENI in the germline V gene. CDR3 sequence reads: CASSLNTGTRNTEAFF. CDR3 in DNA: TGTGCCAGCTCACTAAACACCGGGACAAGGAACACTGAAGCTTTCTTT.

The chain carries TRBV4-1 and TRBJ1-2; possibly TRBD1 for D (6 bases). This CDR3 is 15 amino acids long. V was shortened by 3 bases and J by 3 bases, with 14 bases between the two germline ends. The germline CDR1 and CDR2 sequences are MGHRA and YSYEKL. The DNA for the CDR3 is TGCGCCAGCAGCCAGGACCCGACAGGTTACTATGGCTACACCTTC. Translating it yields CASSQDPTGYYGYTF.

The chain uses TRBV5-3 and TRBJ1-2; TRBD1 matches at 7 bases. TRBV5-3 carries the ORF label, with uncertain function. The CDR3 covers 15 residues. Trimming took 0 bases from V and 0 from J; bases not matched to a gene: 2. DNA for the CDR3: TGTGCCAGAAGCTTGGGACAGGGCGCTAACTATGGCTACACCTTC. Translated: CARSLGQGANYGYTF.

The chain couples TRBV9 to TRBJ2-1, with D unclear. The CDR3 covers 18 residues. V dropped 0 bases and J dropped 2 bases, with 18 bases sitting between them. Germline values: CDR1 SGDLS, CDR2 YYNGEE. The CDR3 is CASSVVALGQGAYNEQFF. Written as DNA, the CDR3 is TGTGCCAGCAGCGTAGTAGCACTTGGTCAAGGCGCCTACAATGAGCAGTTCTTC.

The chain couples TRBV6-5 to TRBJ2-7, with a tentative D call TRBD2 (6 bases). This CDR3 region has 14 residues. Germline CDR1 reads MNHEY; CDR2 reads SVGAGI. V lost 8 bases and J 3 bases, leaving 17 bases between the germline ends. The CDR3 loop reads CASGDAGSVYEQYF. The CDR3 DNA is TGTGCCAGCGGCGACGCCGGGAGTGTCTACGAGCAGTACTTC.

The J gene is TRBJ2-5, the V gene TRBV6-5, with 7 nucleotides matching TRBD1. CDR3 length: 14 residues. Germline trimming cut 4 bases from V and 3 bases from J; bases unmatched to any gene: 5. Germline V gives CDR1 MNHEY, CDR2 SVGAGI. For the CDR3, the DNA is TGTGCCAGCAGTTCTCTGGACAGGAAAGAGACCCAGTACTTC. As protein: CASSSLDRKETQYF.

This chain joins TRBV3-1 (or the pseudogene TRBV3-2) and TRBJ2-7; a possible D gene is TRBD2 (5 bases). V was clipped by 4 bases and J by 6 bases, with 16 bases between them. The CDR3 is 14 amino acids. CDR1 and CDR2 (germline): LGHDT, YNNKEL (reference sequence). The CDR3 region has the DNA TGTGCCAGCAGCCCGGGAATCCGGTCTGGCGAGCAGTACTTC. This gives the protein CASSPGIRSGEQYF.

The chain links TRBV29-1 to TRBJ2-7; D might be TRBD1 (5 bases). With 3 bases removed from V and 9 bases from J, the gap between germline ends came to 9 bases. This CDR3 is built from 10 residues. The germline gives CDR1 SQVTM, CDR2 ANQGSEA. Here the CDR3 DNA reads TGCAGCGTTGATCAGGGCCGGCAGTACTTC. Its protein product is CSVDQGRQYF.